This T cell receptor beta chain was captured by sequencing in a study of blood T cells in healthy people across ages. V lost 5 bases and J lost 4; bases outside the gene matches: 15. Germline CDR1 and CDR2: SNHLY and FYNNEI. CDR3 size: 17 residues. Primed by a sample-barcoded 5' primer and a J-beta primer mix, a second PCR proceeded for roughly 6 to 12 cycles. A template-switch adaptor containing 12 random nucleotides labeled each cDNA molecule. MiXCR, run by TCRdb on the 5' RACE reads, gives a single entry per CDR3 protein. Of 600,000 to 900,000 distinct CDR3 sequences listed, 20% to 30% are singletons. Separately, the same data were catalogued under a study of T cells of mothers and their children.

Sample: blood. This clonotype was sampled from a boy aged 10-17 years in good health. This chain links TRBV2 with TRBJ2-3; 7 nucleotides agree with TRBD2. The CDR3 protein is CASSLSAGESYPDTQYF. The CDR3 coding sequence is TGTGCCAGCAGTCTTTCGGCGGGGGAGTCTTACCCAGATACGCAGTATTTT.